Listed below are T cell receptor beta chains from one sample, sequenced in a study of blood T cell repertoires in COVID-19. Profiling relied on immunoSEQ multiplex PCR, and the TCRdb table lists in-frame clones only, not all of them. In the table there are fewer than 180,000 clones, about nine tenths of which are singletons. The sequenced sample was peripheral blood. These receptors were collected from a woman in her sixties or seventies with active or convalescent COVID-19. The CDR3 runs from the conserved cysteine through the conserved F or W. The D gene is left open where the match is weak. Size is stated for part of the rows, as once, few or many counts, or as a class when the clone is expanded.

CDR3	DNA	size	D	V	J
CASSRTSGGDEQYF	TGTGCCAGCAGCCGGACTAGCGGGGGCGACGAGCAGTACTTC	-	TRBD2	TRBV7-2	TRBJ2-7
CASSKFGQGGHEQFF	TGTGCCAGCAGCAAATTCGGACAGGGGGGTCATGAGCAGTTCTTC	-	TRBD1	TRBV6-4	TRBJ2-1
CASSRLAGGSYEQYF	TGTGCCAGCAGCCGACTAGCGGGGGGTTCCTACGAGCAGTACTTC	once	TRBD2	TRBV6-4	TRBJ2-7
CAWIKPGQDTEAFF	TGTGCCTGGATTAAACCGGGACAGGACACTGAAGCTTTCTTT	-	TRBD1	TRBV30	TRBJ1-1
CASSQGAGVEAFF	TGTGCCAGCAGCCAAGGGGCAGGGGTTGAAGCTTTCTTT	-	-	TRBV3-1/TRBV3-2	TRBJ1-1
CASSLDTGGRWEKLFF	TGTGCCAGCAGCTTGGACACAGGGGGCCGGTGGGAAAAACTGTTTTTT	-	TRBD1	TRBV5-5	TRBJ1-4
CASGLVLSGEEKLFF	TGTGCTAGTGGTTTGGTACTGTCAGGGGAGGAAAAACTGTTTTTT	-	-	TRBV12-5	TRBJ1-4
CASSQGQGINEKLFF	TGCGCCAGCAGCCAAGGGCAGGGGATAAATGAAAAACTGTTTTTT	-	-	TRBV4-3	TRBJ1-4
CASSLSGTGIETQYF	TGTGCCAGCAGCCTCAGCGGGACAGGGATAGAGACCCAGTACTTC	-	TRBD1	TRBV6-5	TRBJ2-5
CASGHFYEQYF	TGTGCCAGCGGGCATTTTTACGAGCAGTACTTC	-	-	TRBV11-2	TRBJ2-7
CSVEEGGRGYNEQFF	TGCAGCGTTGAAGAAGGGGGCAGGGGTTATAATGAGCAGTTCTTC	-	TRBD1	TRBV29-1	TRBJ2-1
CASSLDGGLGETQYF	TGTGCCAGCAGCTTAGACGGGGGGCTGGGAGAGACCCAGTACTTC	-	-	TRBV11-3	TRBJ2-5
CASSHRDRVTNTEAFF	TGTGCCAGCAGTCACCGGGACAGGGTTACGAACACTGAAGCTTTCTTT	-	TRBD1	TRBV27	TRBJ1-1
CAWSVSGDMTYEQYF	TGTGCCTGGAGTGTCTCCGGGGACATGACCTACGAGCAGTACTTC	-	-	TRBV30	TRBJ2-7
CSVVPGTGNTIYF	TGCAGCGTTGTGCCAGGGACTGGAAACACCATATATTTT	few	-	TRBV29-1	TRBJ1-3
CASRGSSGSQETQYF	TGTGCCAGCAGGGGCTCTAGCGGGTCCCAAGAGACCCAGTACTTC	once	TRBD2	TRBV14	TRBJ2-5
CAWSLGKTGGSGNTIYF	TGTGCCTGGAGTCTTGGGAAAACCGGAGGCTCTGGAAACACCATATATTTT	-	-	TRBV30	TRBJ1-3
CASSLAPGVGQETQYF	TGTGCCAGCAGCTTAGCGCCCGGGGTAGGGCAAGAGACCCAGTACTTC	few	-	TRBV7-9	TRBJ2-5
CASSLGQAAYEQYF	TGTGCCAGCAGCTTGGGGCAGGCTGCCTACGAGCAGTACTTC	-	-	TRBV5-6	TRBJ2-7
CASSTIAGVETQYF	TGTGCCAGCAGCACTATAGCGGGGGTTGAGACCCAGTACTTC	-	TRBD2	TRBV7-2	TRBJ2-5
CASSLRTAPLEEQFF	TGTGCCAGCAGCTTGCGAACAGCCCCACTCGAAGAGCAGTTCTTC	-	-	TRBV5-5	TRBJ2-1
CASSFRGGLTGELFF	TGTGCCAGCAGCTTTCGGGGGGGACTAACCGGGGAGCTGTTTTTT	few	TRBD2	TRBV7-9	TRBJ2-2
CASSPRGRGLGQPQHF	TGTGCCAGCAGCCCTAGAGGGAGGGGGTTAGGACAGCCCCAGCATTTT	-	-	TRBV11-3	TRBJ1-5
CASSQASGGAWETQYF	TGTGCCAGCAGCCAAGCTAGCGGGGGGGCTTGGGAGACCCAGTACTTC	-	TRBD2	TRBV7-8	TRBJ2-5
CSASPASYGYTF	TGCAGTGCTAGTCCCGCGAGCTATGGCTACACCTTC	many	-	TRBV20-1	TRBJ1-2
CASSLGTGDTQYF	TGTGCCAGCAGCTTAGGTACTGGAGATACGCAGTATTTT	-	-	TRBV7-2	TRBJ2-3
CASSLVKDRGDTIYF	TGTGCTAGCAGCTTAGTGAAAGACAGGGGGGACACCATATATTTT	-	TRBD1	TRBV7-7	TRBJ1-3
CASSLAAQRGTYEQYF	TGTGCCAGCAGCTTGGCCGCCCAGCGGGGTACCTACGAGCAGTACTTC	-	TRBD2	TRBV5-4	TRBJ2-7
CASSPRPLGLSTNEKLFF	TGCGCCAGCTCTCCCCGCCCGTTGGGGCTATCAACTAATGAAAAACTGTTTTTT	-	-	TRBV5-1	TRBJ1-4
CASGLGRQETQYF	TGTGCTAGTGGTCTGGGCAGACAAGAGACCCAGTACTTC	-	-	TRBV12-5	TRBJ2-5
CASSPAVEYHYGYTF	TGTGCCAGCAGCCCAGCAGTAGAGTATCACTATGGCTACACCTTC	-	-	TRBV7-8	TRBJ1-2
CASSSRSDTDSNQPQHF	TGTGCCAGCAGCTCCCGTTCGGACACCGATAGCAATCAGCCCCAGCATTTT	-	-	TRBV7-9	TRBJ1-5
CASSPGTGYGYTF	TGTGCCAGTAGTCCCGGGACAGGGTATGGCTACACCTTC	-	TRBD1	TRBV19	TRBJ1-2
CASSQVRGFGPTEAFF	TGCGCCAGCAGCCAAGTACGCGGGTTTGGGCCCACTGAAGCTTTCTTT	-	-	TRBV4-3	TRBJ1-1
CASSYTERFGDEQFF	TGTGCCAGCAGTTACACCGAGCGGTTCGGGGATGAGCAGTTCTTC	-	-	TRBV6-2/TRBV6-3	TRBJ2-1
CASSHRDLTDTQYF	TGTGCCAGCAGCCATCGGGACTTAACAGATACGCAGTATTTT	few	-	TRBV7-8	TRBJ2-3
CASSLAGGRQPQHF	TGCGCCAGCAGCTTGGCCGGGGGGCGTCAGCCCCAGCATTTT	-	-	TRBV5-1	TRBJ1-5
CASSIPGINEQFF	TGTGCCAGTAGTATCCCCGGGATCAATGAGCAGTTCTTC	-	-	TRBV19	TRBJ2-1
CASSLGAPETYEQYF	TGTGCCAGCAGCTTAGGAGCCCCCGAAACCTACGAGCAGTACTTC	-	-	TRBV7-9	TRBJ2-7
CASSLEGLNQPQHF	TGTGCCAGTAGCTTGGAGGGACTGAATCAGCCCCAGCATTTT	once	-	TRBV19	TRBJ1-5
CASSPPGTGNEKLFF	TGCGCCAGCAGCCCCCCCGGGACAGGGAATGAAAAACTGTTTTTT	once	TRBD1	TRBV5-1	TRBJ1-4
CASSARQGYGYTF	TGTGCCAGTAGTGCGCGACAGGGCTATGGCTACACCTTC	-	TRBD1	TRBV19	TRBJ1-2
CATGTGGGYGYTF	TGCGCCACCGGGACAGGGGGCGGCTATGGCTACACCTTC	-	TRBD1	TRBV10-2	TRBJ1-2
CASSLEDRGLGQPQHF	TGTGCCAGCAGCTTAGAAGACAGGGGTCTGGGACAGCCCCAGCATTTT	-	TRBD1	TRBV7-8	TRBJ1-5
CASSLMGSTGYEKLFF	TGTGCCAGCAGCTTAATGGGGTCGACAGGGTATGAAAAACTGTTTTTT	-	TRBD1	TRBV7-9	TRBJ1-4
CASSLAFQGGNEQFF	TGTGCCAGCAGCTTAGCGTTCCAGGGGGGCAATGAGCAGTTCTTC	-	-	TRBV7-2	TRBJ2-1
CASSRRRMDTEAFF	TGTGCCAGCAGTAGGAGAAGAATGGACACTGAAGCTTTCTTT	-	-	TRBV6-5	TRBJ1-1
CASSLKRGATYEQYF	TGCGCCAGCAGCTTGAAGCGGGGGGCCACCTACGAGCAGTACTTC	once	TRBD2	TRBV5-1	TRBJ2-7